These T cell receptor beta chains were read from a single sample in a study of blood T cell repertoires in COVID-19. Libraries were prepared by immunoSEQ multiplex PCR; TCRdb keeps only in-frame clonotypes and omits some of them. This sample has 130,000 to 150,000 clones, with roughly 90% found just once. Sequenced: peripheral blood. The receptors were gathered from a human donor in a cohort sampled during active COVID-19. The CDR3 runs from the conserved cysteine through the conserved F or W. Fields, in order: D gene, J gene, clone size, V gene, CDR3 DNA, CDR3 protein. The D gene is left open where the match is weak. Some rows have no size entry. The others give once, few or many, or a class for an expanded clone.

d_call: NA
j_call: TRBJ1-2
clone_size: NA
v_call: TRBV6-6
cdr3_nt: TGTGCCAGCAGTGATGACAGCCTTCAGAACTATGGCTACACCTTC
cdr3_aa: CASSDDSLQNYGYTF

d_call: NA
j_call: TRBJ1-1
clone_size: NA
v_call: TRBV5-1
cdr3_nt: TGCGCCAGCAGCTTGAATGTCGGCACTGAAGCTTTCTTT
cdr3_aa: CASSLNVGTEAFF

d_call: TRBD1
j_call: TRBJ1-4
clone_size: NA
v_call: TRBV6-2/TRBV6-3
cdr3_nt: TGTGCCAGCAGTTACTCAGCAGGGGGTCGGCTACCTCAGCGTGAAAAACTGTTTTTT
cdr3_aa: CASSYSAGGRLPQREKLFF

d_call: TRBD1
j_call: TRBJ2-5
clone_size: NA
v_call: TRBV7-8
cdr3_nt: TGTGCCAGCAGCTCATCCGGGACAGGCAAAGAGACCCAGTACTTC
cdr3_aa: CASSSSGTGKETQYF

d_call: TRBD1
j_call: TRBJ2-7
clone_size: few
v_call: TRBV19
cdr3_nt: TGTGCCACTAGATCACATGGGACAGCCTTATCCTACGAGCAGTACTTC
cdr3_aa: CATRSHGTALSYEQYF

d_call: NA
j_call: TRBJ1-5
clone_size: few
v_call: TRBV19
cdr3_nt: TGTGCCAGTAGTATATCCGGGAAGGGTTGGAATCAGCCCCAGCATTTT
cdr3_aa: CASSISGKGWNQPQHF

d_call: NA
j_call: TRBJ1-5
clone_size: NA
v_call: TRBV30
cdr3_nt: TGTGCCTGGAGTGCCCGCCCGACATCGAGCAATCAGCCCCAGCATTTT
cdr3_aa: CAWSARPTSSNQPQHF

d_call: NA
j_call: TRBJ2-1
clone_size: NA
v_call: TRBV9
cdr3_nt: TGTGCCAGCAGCGTAGAGGCTAGCGTGGAGCAGTTCTTC
cdr3_aa: CASSVEASVEQFF

d_call: TRBD2
j_call: TRBJ2-1
clone_size: NA
v_call: TRBV6-6
cdr3_nt: TGTGCCAGCAGAGCGGGACTAGCGGTTCCCCCTTGGTTCTTC
cdr3_aa: CASRAGLAVPPWFF

d_call: NA
j_call: TRBJ2-3
clone_size: NA
v_call: TRBV19
cdr3_nt: TGTGCCAGTAGGGAGCTGGCGGGATTCGCAGATACGCAGTATTTT
cdr3_aa: CASRELAGFADTQYF

d_call: TRBD1
j_call: TRBJ1-1
clone_size: NA
v_call: TRBV28
cdr3_nt: TGTGCCATCAAACGGGGGCAGGGGGCCACTGAAGCTTTCTTT
cdr3_aa: CAIKRGQGATEAFF

d_call: NA
j_call: TRBJ1-6
clone_size: NA
v_call: TRBV6-5
cdr3_nt: TGTGCCAGCAGCACGGGGACATGGAATTCACCCCTCCACTTT
cdr3_aa: CASSTGTWNSPLHF

d_call: NA
j_call: TRBJ2-7
clone_size: NA
v_call: TRBV6-2/TRBV6-3
cdr3_nt: TGTGCCAGCAGTTACGACAGCCCTCTCTCCTACGAGCAGTACTTC
cdr3_aa: CASSYDSPLSYEQYF

d_call: NA
j_call: TRBJ2-5
clone_size: NA
v_call: TRBV5-6
cdr3_nt: TGTGCCAGCAGCTTTCGGACATCCTCCCAAGAGACCCAGTACTTC
cdr3_aa: CASSFRTSSQETQYF

d_call: TRBD2
j_call: TRBJ2-3
clone_size: NA
v_call: TRBV5-1
cdr3_nt: TGCGCCAGCAGCTTGGTCGGGACTAGCGGCTCAGATACGCAGTATTTT
cdr3_aa: CASSLVGTSGSDTQYF

d_call: NA
j_call: TRBJ1-1
clone_size: NA
v_call: TRBV14
cdr3_nt: TGTGCCAGCAGCCAGGCCCAAGGCAGGGGATTCCCTGAAGCTTTCTTT
cdr3_aa: CASSQAQGRGFPEAFF

d_call: NA
j_call: TRBJ1-5
clone_size: NA
v_call: TRBV28
cdr3_nt: TGTGCCAGCAGTTTTTCCACAGGGTACAATCAGCCCCAGCATTTT
cdr3_aa: CASSFSTGYNQPQHF

d_call: NA
j_call: TRBJ2-1
clone_size: NA
v_call: TRBV23-1
cdr3_nt: TGCGCCAGCAGTCAATCGGGGGGTTCACGATACGGGTACTGTGAGCAGTTCTTC
cdr3_aa: CASSQSGGSRYGYCEQFF